The rows below give T cell receptor beta chains drawn from one sample of a study of T cell repertoires in cytomegalovirus infection. The antigens these receptors bind are not known. Each CDR3 protein is one row after TCRdb ran MiXCR on the reads. The table includes hundreds of thousands of distinct CDR3 sequences, about 30% detected once. The starting material was cultured PBMCs, obtained from culture after CMV antigen stimulation. The source of these receptors is a human donor in good health (CMV status not recorded). Some clones in this sample may be carry-over from other donors' samples. Each CDR3 is given with its conserved first and last residue. D genes are given only for firm matches. Clone size is shown for a subset of rows, as once, few, many or a class of expanded clone.

CDR3 protein: CASSSTGGINYGYTF; CDR3 DNA: TGTGCCAGCAGCTCTACAGGGGGGATAAACTATGGCTACACCTTC; J gene: TRBJ1-2; CDR3 length: 15; D gene: TRBD1; clone size: .; V gene: TRBV7-1
CDR3 protein: CASSQEPQGSTIYF; CDR3 DNA: TGTGCCAGCAGCCAAGAACCGCAGGGATCCACCATATATTTT; J gene: TRBJ1-3; CDR3 length: 14; D gene: .; clone size: few; V gene: TRBV4-2
CDR3 protein: CASSSWDTPSGDTQYF; CDR3 DNA: TGTGCCAGCAGTTCCTGGGACACCCCCTCGGGAGATACGCAGTATTTT; J gene: TRBJ2-3; CDR3 length: 16; D gene: .; clone size: few; V gene: TRBV12-3/TRBV12-4
CDR3 protein: CASRGTSEEKSLYEQYF; CDR3 DNA: TGTGCCAGCAGAGGGACTAGCGAAGAGAAGAGCCTCTACGAGCAGTACTTC; J gene: TRBJ2-7; CDR3 length: 17; D gene: TRBD2; clone size: .; V gene: TRBV6-2/TRBV6-3
CDR3 protein: CASSKTGTPDQPQHF; CDR3 DNA: TGTGCCAGCAGCAAAACCGGGACTCCAGATCAGCCCCAGCATTTT; J gene: TRBJ1-5; CDR3 length: 15; D gene: .; clone size: many; V gene: TRBV7-2
CDR3 protein: CASSYAAMAYNEQFF; CDR3 DNA: TGTGCCAGCAGTTACGCGGCCATGGCGTACAATGAGCAGTTCTTC; J gene: TRBJ2-1; CDR3 length: 15; D gene: .; clone size: .; V gene: TRBV6-2/TRBV6-3
CDR3 protein: CASRGDSNQPQHF; CDR3 DNA: TGTGCCAGCAGGGGCGATAGCAATCAGCCCCAGCATTTT; J gene: TRBJ1-5; CDR3 length: 13; D gene: .; clone size: many; V gene: TRBV7-2
CDR3 protein: CASSSLAGPSSYNEQFF; CDR3 DNA: TGTGCCAGCTCATCCCTAGCGGGACCGAGCTCCTACAATGAGCAGTTCTTC; J gene: TRBJ2-1; CDR3 length: 17; D gene: TRBD2; clone size: .; V gene: TRBV18
CDR3 protein: CASSSSNNQPQHF; CDR3 DNA: TGTGCCAGCAGCTCTTCGAACAATCAGCCCCAGCATTTT; J gene: TRBJ1-5; CDR3 length: 13; D gene: .; clone size: .; V gene: TRBV7-9
CDR3 protein: CASSVSDGYTF; CDR3 DNA: TGTGCCAGCAGCGTCAGCGACGGCTACACCTTC; J gene: TRBJ1-2; CDR3 length: 11; D gene: .; clone size: .; V gene: TRBV12-3/TRBV12-4
CDR3 protein: CASSPDSLGTDTQYF; CDR3 DNA: TGTGCCAGCAGCCCGGACTCTCTCGGCACAGATACGCAGTATTTT; J gene: TRBJ2-3; CDR3 length: 15; D gene: .; clone size: .; V gene: TRBV7-2
CDR3 protein: CASLDRGLTGELFF; CDR3 DNA: TGTGCCAGCTTAGACAGGGGGCTCACCGGGGAGCTGTTTTTT; J gene: TRBJ2-2; CDR3 length: 14; D gene: TRBD1; clone size: .; V gene: TRBV19
CDR3 protein: CASSPRASGNTIYF; CDR3 DNA: TGTGCCAGCAGCCCCCGGGCCTCTGGAAACACCATATATTTT; J gene: TRBJ1-3; CDR3 length: 14; D gene: .; clone size: few; V gene: TRBV11-2
CDR3 protein: CASSPGPGQGPNTEAFF; CDR3 DNA: TGTGCCAGCAGCCCCGGCCCGGGACAGGGACCGAACACTGAAGCTTTCTTT; J gene: TRBJ1-1; CDR3 length: 17; D gene: TRBD1; clone size: many; V gene: TRBV7-6
CDR3 protein: CASSPASGTHNEQFF; CDR3 DNA: TGTGCCAGCTCACCAGCTAGCGGGACGCACAATGAGCAGTTCTTC; J gene: TRBJ2-1; CDR3 length: 15; D gene: TRBD2; clone size: .; V gene: TRBV18
CDR3 protein: CASHVGLGYNEQFF; CDR3 DNA: TGTGCCAGCCACGTGGGACTAGGGTACAATGAGCAGTTCTTC; J gene: TRBJ2-1; CDR3 length: 14; D gene: TRBD2; clone size: .; V gene: TRBV19
CDR3 protein: CASSLAGQFSYEQYF; CDR3 DNA: TGTGCCAGCAGCTTAGCGGGACAGTTTTCCTACGAGCAGTACTTC; J gene: TRBJ2-7; CDR3 length: 15; D gene: TRBD1; clone size: few; V gene: TRBV7-2
CDR3 protein: CASRGEKGHNEQFF; CDR3 DNA: TGTGCCAGCAGGGGAGAGAAAGGCCACAATGAGCAGTTCTTC; J gene: TRBJ2-1; CDR3 length: 14; D gene: .; clone size: .; V gene: TRBV11-2
CDR3 protein: CASSTPWGQGGLSGANVLTF; CDR3 DNA: TGTGCCAGCAGTACTCCTTGGGGACAGGGTGGTTTATCTGGGGCCAACGTCCTGACTTTC; J gene: TRBJ2-6; CDR3 length: 20; D gene: TRBD1; clone size: .; V gene: TRBV28
CDR3 protein: CATSDPLEDTGELFF; CDR3 DNA: TGTGCCACCAGTGACCCGTTGGAGGACACCGGGGAGCTGTTTTTT; J gene: TRBJ2-2; CDR3 length: 15; D gene: .; clone size: .; V gene: TRBV24-1
CDR3 protein: CASSLQGNSPDTQYF; CDR3 DNA: TGTGCCAGCAGTTTACAAGGAAATTCGCCAGATACGCAGTATTTT; J gene: TRBJ2-3; CDR3 length: 15; D gene: .; clone size: .; V gene: TRBV28
CDR3 protein: CASSQEGSDEQYF; CDR3 DNA: TGCGCCAGCAGCCAAGAAGGTTCGGACGAGCAGTACTTC; J gene: TRBJ2-7; CDR3 length: 13; D gene: .; clone size: .; V gene: TRBV4-1
CDR3 protein: CASSLALSEQYF; CDR3 DNA: TGTGCCAGCAGCTTAGCGTTGTCCGAGCAGTACTTC; J gene: TRBJ2-7; CDR3 length: 12; D gene: .; clone size: .; V gene: TRBV7-9
CDR3 protein: CASRRSHSELSYNEQFF; CDR3 DNA: TGTGCCAGCAGAAGATCTCACAGCGAGCTCTCCTACAATGAGCAGTTCTTC; J gene: TRBJ2-1; CDR3 length: 17; D gene: .; clone size: many; V gene: TRBV7-2
CDR3 protein: CASSVRTGERAFF; CDR3 DNA: TGTGCCAGCAGCGTAAGGACGGGAGAAAGAGCTTTCTTT; J gene: TRBJ1-1; CDR3 length: 13; D gene: .; clone size: few; V gene: TRBV7-8
CDR3 protein: CASSLTGGSTNEKLFF; CDR3 DNA: TGTGCCAGCAGCCTTACAGGGGGCAGCACTAATGAAAAACTGTTTTTT; J gene: TRBJ1-4; CDR3 length: 16; D gene: TRBD1; clone size: few; V gene: TRBV7-9
CDR3 protein: CSAPRGTEAFF; CDR3 DNA: TGCAGTGCGCCCAGGGGCACTGAAGCTTTCTTT; J gene: TRBJ1-1; CDR3 length: 11; D gene: .; clone size: .; V gene: TRBV20-1
CDR3 protein: CASIEGQASGNTIYF; CDR3 DNA: TGTGCCAGCATCGAAGGACAAGCCTCTGGAAACACCATATATTTT; J gene: TRBJ1-3; CDR3 length: 15; D gene: .; clone size: few; V gene: TRBV6-6
CDR3 protein: CASSSYGGYEQYF; CDR3 DNA: TGTGCCAGCAGCTCATACGGGGGGTACGAGCAGTACTTC; J gene: TRBJ2-7; CDR3 length: 13; D gene: TRBD2; clone size: many; V gene: TRBV7-3
CDR3 protein: CASSFRQGSSYNSPLHF; CDR3 DNA: TGTGCCAGCAGTTTTCGGCAGGGGAGCTCCTATAATTCACCCCTCCACTTT; J gene: TRBJ1-6; CDR3 length: 17; D gene: .; clone size: few; V gene: TRBV12-3/TRBV12-4
CDR3 protein: CATSDLTEETQYF; CDR3 DNA: TGTGCCACCAGTGATTTGACGGAAGAGACCCAGTACTTC; J gene: TRBJ2-5; CDR3 length: 13; D gene: .; clone size: .; V gene: TRBV24-1
CDR3 protein: CASSQQGIQYF; CDR3 DNA: TGTGCCAGCAGCCAGCAAGGCATTCAGTACTTC; J gene: TRBJ2-4; CDR3 length: 11; D gene: .; clone size: .; V gene: TRBV4-1
CDR3 protein: CSVPRKAPEQYF; CDR3 DNA: TGCAGCGTTCCCAGGAAAGCTCCCGAGCAGTACTTC; J gene: TRBJ2-7; CDR3 length: 12; D gene: .; clone size: .; V gene: TRBV29-1
CDR3 protein: CASSAGTEETQYF; CDR3 DNA: TGTGCCAGCAGTGCAGGGACAGAAGAGACCCAGTACTTC; J gene: TRBJ2-5; CDR3 length: 13; D gene: TRBD1; clone size: .; V gene: TRBV2
CDR3 protein: CASRPPPGLLALHF; CDR3 DNA: TGTGCCAGCAGGCCGCCCCCCGGATTATTAGCCCTCCACTTT; J gene: TRBJ1-6; CDR3 length: 14; D gene: .; clone size: .; V gene: TRBV6-2/TRBV6-3
CDR3 protein: CASSFTGGSQPQHF; CDR3 DNA: TGTGCCAGCAGTTTCACAGGGGGTAGCCAGCCCCAGCATTTT; J gene: TRBJ1-5; CDR3 length: 14; D gene: TRBD1; clone size: few; V gene: TRBV12-3/TRBV12-4
CDR3 protein: CASPLQGRNSPLHF; CDR3 DNA: TGTGCCAGCCCCCTGCAGGGGAGGAATTCACCCCTCCACTTT; J gene: TRBJ1-6; CDR3 length: 14; D gene: .; clone size: .; V gene: TRBV14
CDR3 protein: CASSLGASRTTGELFF; CDR3 DNA: TGTGCCAGCAGCTTAGGGGCTAGCAGAACCACCGGGGAGCTGTTTTTT; J gene: TRBJ2-2; CDR3 length: 16; D gene: .; clone size: few; V gene: TRBV7-2
CDR3 protein: CASSHRAESGQEQYF; CDR3 DNA: TGTGCCAGCAGCCACCGGGCGGAGTCGGGTCAAGAGCAGTACTTC; J gene: TRBJ2-7; CDR3 length: 15; D gene: .; clone size: .; V gene: TRBV6-6
CDR3 protein: CASTSSARTEAFF; CDR3 DNA: TGTGCCAGCACCTCCAGCGCCAGAACTGAAGCTTTCTTT; J gene: TRBJ1-1; CDR3 length: 13; D gene: .; clone size: few; V gene: TRBV2
CDR3 protein: CASSPGDRGNSPLHF; CDR3 DNA: TGTGCCAGCAGCCCCGGGGACAGGGGGAATTCACCCCTCCACTTT; J gene: TRBJ1-6; CDR3 length: 15; D gene: TRBD1; clone size: .; V gene: TRBV6-8
CDR3 protein: CASSRQGVGYNEQFF; CDR3 DNA: TGTGCCAGCAGCCGGCAGGGGGTTGGGTACAATGAGCAGTTCTTC; J gene: TRBJ2-1; CDR3 length: 15; D gene: TRBD1; clone size: many; V gene: TRBV7-2
CDR3 protein: CASSLDFQPQHF; CDR3 DNA: TGTGCCAGCAGCTTAGATTTTCAGCCCCAGCATTTT; J gene: TRBJ1-5; CDR3 length: 12; D gene: .; clone size: few; V gene: TRBV7-2
CDR3 protein: CAGVNGRQQETQYF; CDR3 DNA: TGTGCCGGGGTTAATGGACGGCAACAAGAGACCCAGTACTTC; J gene: TRBJ2-5; CDR3 length: 14; D gene: .; clone size: once; V gene: TRBV2
CDR3 protein: CASSPAPGLRTDTQYF; CDR3 DNA: TGTGCCAGCAGCCCGGCCCCGGGATTAAGGACAGATACGCAGTATTTT; J gene: TRBJ2-3; CDR3 length: 16; D gene: .; clone size: .; V gene: TRBV12-3/TRBV12-4
CDR3 protein: CASSPGGWNSPLHF; CDR3 DNA: TGTGCCAGCAGCCCAGGGGGTTGGAATTCACCCCTCCACTTT; J gene: TRBJ1-6; CDR3 length: 14; D gene: TRBD1; clone size: .; V gene: TRBV7-2
CDR3 protein: CAIRRERESTDTQYF; CDR3 DNA: TGTGCCATCAGGCGCGAGCGGGAGAGCACAGATACGCAGTATTTT; J gene: TRBJ2-3; CDR3 length: 15; D gene: TRBD2; clone size: .; V gene: TRBV10-3